The 17 T cell receptor beta chains below were found in one sample sequenced in a study of identical twins. Each CDR3 protein is one row after TCRdb ran MiXCR on the 5' RACE reads. The repertoire has a few hundred thousand distinct CDR3 sequences, around 18% of them found once; the top ten carry approximately 12%. The sequenced sample consisted of naive T cells sorted from blood. The receptors originated from a man between 45 and 60 years old in good health.

This clonotype has ten or more counts. V gene TRBV6-5 combines with J gene TRBJ2-5, with D possibly matching TRBD2 (6 bases). V lost 0 bases and J 5 bases, leaving 16 bases between the germline ends. The CDR3 has 16 amino acids. Germline V gives CDR1 MNHEY, CDR2 SVGAGI. The CDR3 DNA sequence: TGTGCCAGCAGTTACTCGATGGCGGGACTGGCTGAGACCCAGTACTTC. It encodes CASSYSMAGLAETQYF.

This clonotype was observed at least ten times. The rearrangement uses TRBV7-2 and TRBJ2-2; the D is unclear. The V gene's germline CDR1 is SGHTA and CDR2 FQGNSA. The CDR3 totals 13 residues. V shed 5 bases and J shed 6 bases, with 10 bases lying between them. The chain's CDR3 is CASSPRVAGELFF. Written as DNA, the CDR3 is TGTGCCAGCAGCCCCCGGGTCGCCGGGGAGCTGTTTTTT.

This clonotype was observed a handful of times. The V gene is TRBV29-1, the J gene TRBJ2-3, with 12 bases lining up with TRBD2. Trimming took 8 bases from V and 5 from J; bases not matched to a gene: 2. The CDR3 loop spans 12 amino acids. Germline-derived CDR1 and CDR2 are SQVTM and ANQGSEA. The CDR3 DNA is TGCAGCTTGACTAGCGGGGGAGATACGCAGTATTTT. It encodes CSLTSGGDTQYF.

As to this clonotype: A much larger clone differs by one base, so this may be a read error. The chain uses TRBV24-1 and TRBJ2-5; possibly TRBD1 or TRBD2 for D (5 bases each). The germline gives CDR1 KGHDR, CDR2 SFDVKD. The V and J ends lost 3 bases and 4 bases respectively, with 11 bases between them. This CDR3 spans 14 amino acids. CDR3 in amino acids: CATSDMRGLETQYF. The CDR3 DNA is TGTGCCACCAGTGATATGAGGGGATTAGAGACCCAGTACTTC.

This clonotype was counted ten times or more. The rearrangement uses TRBV5-1 and TRBJ2-1; 7 nucleotides align to TRBD1. The germline V gene encodes CDR1 SGHRS and CDR2 YFSETQ. Unmatched junction bases numbered 9, after V lost 4 bases and J lost 5 bases. The length of the CDR3 is 15 residues. DNA of the CDR3: TGCGCCAGCAGCCCCACAGGGGTCATCGACAATGAGCAGTTCTTC. Translating gives CASSPTGVIDNEQFF.

This clonotype appeared many times. This chain joins TRBV12-3 or TRBV12-4 and TRBJ2-1; 10 bases fit TRBD2. V lost 2 bases to trimming and J lost 7 bases; unmatched junction nucleotides: 5. The CDR3 totals 15 residues. CDR3: CASSLFLAGVNEQFF. CDR3 bases: TGTGCCAGCAGTTTATTCCTAGCGGGAGTTAATGAGCAGTTCTTC.

As concerns this clonotype: With a much larger clone just one base away, this may be a read error. The CDR3 DNA is TGTGCCTGGAGTAAAGGCGAACGGCAGTACTTC. Its translation: CAWSKGERQYF. The gene calls are TRBV30 and TRBJ2-7, with no clear D. The germline CDR1 and CDR2 sequences are GTSNPN and SVGIG (reference sequence). V lost 2 bases, J lost 9 bases, and 11 bases lay in between. This CDR3 contains 11 residues.

This clonotype was seen a few times. The gene calls are TRBV6-5 and TRBJ2-2, with TRBD1 matching 9 bases. The CDR3 extends over 16 amino acids. Trimming removed 4 bases from V and 1 base from J; junction bases left unmatched: 4. CDR1 and CDR2 (germline): MNHEY, SVGAGI. The CDR3 loop reads CASSLQGALNTGELFF. Here the CDR3 DNA reads TGTGCCAGCAGTTTACAGGGGGCTCTGAACACCGGGGAGCTGTTTTTT.

This clonotype was seen a few times. The chain is built from TRBV11-2 and TRBJ2-7; D not certain. The V end was cut by 5 bases, the J end by 9 bases, with 23 bases between. The germline CDR1 and CDR2 sequences are SGHAT and FQNNGV. The CDR3 loop spans 15 amino acids. The CDR3 here is CASSPKLAEPGAQYF. The CDR3 DNA follows: TGTGCCAGCAGCCCAAAGCTGGCTGAGCCCGGTGCGCAGTACTTC.

This chain links TRBV21-1 with TRBJ1-5; the table names TRBD1, a call not compared with the DNA. TRBV21-1 is given as a pseudogene. The CDR3 has 17 amino acids. The CDR3 spells CASSPPRGYESNQPQHF. The CDR3 DNA follows: TGTGCCAGCAGCCCCCCGAGGGGGTATGAGAGCAATCAGCCCCAGCATTTT.

This chain connects TRBV27 to TRBJ2-7; the D is unclear. V lost 0 bases to trimming and J lost 6 bases, with 9 bases between them. Germline loops: CDR1 MNHEY, CDR2 SMNVEV (reference sequence). CDR3 length equals 13 residues. DNA of the CDR3: TGTGCCAGCAGTTTATCGGTCCCCAGCGAGCAGTACTTC. Protein: CASSLSVPSEQYF.

The CDR3 nucleotides are TGTGCCAGCTCACCACCGAATGGAGTGAACACTGAAGCTTTCTTT. Its protein product is CASSPPNGVNTEAFF. The V call is TRBV18, the J call TRBJ1-1; D remains ambiguous. Trimming took 0 bases from V and 0 from J, leaving 8 bases between them. The CDR3 length is 15 residues. Germline CDR1 reads KGHSH; CDR2 reads LQKENI.

This clonotype was observed at least ten times. The chain combines TRBV28 with TRBJ2-3; D is uncertain. Trimming removed 2 bases from V and 0 bases from J, with 9 bases in between. The CDR3 covers 15 residues. Germline assignment: CDR1 MDHEN and CDR2 SYDVKM. Here the CDR3 reads CASSLMRRSTDTQYF. In nucleotides, the CDR3 is TGTGCCAGCAGTTTAATGCGGCGAAGCACAGATACGCAGTATTTT.

This clonotype was seen more than once but under ten times. The V gene is TRBV5-5, the J gene TRBJ2-1, with 7 nucleotides matching TRBD1. CDR1 and CDR2 (germline): SGHKS, YYEKEE (reference sequence). V shed 3 bases, J shed 6 bases, and the junction held 6 bases outside the gene matches. The CDR3 is made up of 14 amino acids. The CDR3 DNA sequence: TGTGCCAGCAGCTCCGGGACAGAGGGCAATGAGCAGTTCTTC. The encoded protein is CASSSGTEGNEQFF.

In DNA form, the CDR3 reads TGTGCCAGCAGCAACCGGACAGGGAACACTGAAGCTTTCTTT. This translates into CASSNRTGNTEAFF. V is TRBV21-1 and J is TRBJ1-1; the D segment call TRBD1 is taken from the table without a DNA check. TRBV21-1 constitutes a pseudogene. This CDR3 region has 14 residues.

The chain uses TRBV20-1 and TRBJ1-5; D is unresolved. The CDR3 runs 15 residues. Per the germline V gene, CDR1 is DFQATT and CDR2 is SNEGSKA (reference sequence). The V end was cut by 3 bases, the J end by 0 bases, with 12 bases between. The CDR3 is CSASFGSNSNQPQHF. The CDR3 nucleotides read TGCAGTGCTAGTTTCGGCAGCAATAGCAATCAGCCCCAGCATTTT.

This chain joins TRBV12-3 or TRBV12-4 and TRBJ1-1; 8 bases are shared with TRBD1. The J segment lost 3 bases and the V segment lost 6 bases, leaving 6 bases of the junction unmatched. CDR3 length equals 14 residues. The chain's CDR3 is CASRLGQGDTEAFF. The CDR3 region has the DNA TGTGCCAGCAGACTCGGACAGGGAGACACTGAAGCTTTCTTT.